Sequencing of this T cell receptor (beta chain) was carried out in a study of T cells expressing NK-cell markers. To note about this clonotype: Its antigen remains unknown.

For TCR beta, cDNA was produced by 5'RACE template switching with UMIs. TCRdb re-called the 5' RACE reads and gives one entry per CDR3 protein, without DNA. The sample table includes 500,000 to 700,000 distinct CDR3 sequences. Study outcomes and limitations: More than 5 donors showed dominant NKG2C+ clonotypes comprising roughly 1.0-7.5% of their CD8+ T cells.

The receptor's source is a man aged 18 to 30 in good health. The specimen was blood T cells: a sorted CD56 or NKG2C T cell subset, CD4+ or CD8+ T cells, or bulk PBMC T cells (not recorded which).

The CDR3 sequence: CASSYTPPGQRYEQYF. The rearrangement links TRBV6-5 to TRBJ2-7; TCRdb's assignment of TRBD1 cannot be checked, as there is no DNA. Germline lookup yields CDR1 MNHEY and CDR2 SVGAGI. The CDR3 has 16 residues.